One sample yielded the 12 T cell receptor beta chains listed below, sequenced in a study of blood T cells in healthy people across ages. The authors ran a second PCR of about 7 to 12 cycles using a sample-barcoded 5' primer and a J-beta primer mix. Via MiXCR, TCRdb re-called the 5' RACE reads, giving one row per CDR3 protein. The data hold 780,000 or so distinct CDR3 sequences, with 25% observed a single time. These data were likewise used in another study, on T cells of mothers and their children.

Input material: blood. The receptor set was obtained from a boy aged 5-17 years in good health.

V usage is TRBV20-1 and J usage is TRBJ2-1; 11 bases agree with TRBD2. The J call is in doubt because the DNA end fits TRBJ2-5 better. This CDR3 comprises 17 residues. Per the germline V gene, CDR1 is DFQATT and CDR2 is SNEGSKA (reference sequence). CDR3 nucleotide sequence: TGCAGTGCTAGAAGCAGAAATAGCGGGGGGGCGCTGGAGACCCAGTACTTC. Translating gives CSARSRNSGGALETQYF.

This sequence joins TRBV19 and TRBJ1-2; 7 positions match TRBD1. CDR3 size: 15 residues. Germline CDR1 LNHDA, CDR2 SQIVND (reference sequence). V shed 9 bases, J shed 5 bases, and the junction held 15 bases outside the gene matches. Here the CDR3 DNA reads TGTGCCAGCCAGGGCACTACCTTGGGACAGTATGGCTACACCTTC. This codes for CASQGTTLGQYGYTF.

This chain links TRBV28 with TRBJ2-7; D remains ambiguous. CDR3 length equals 14 residues. Trimming left V 5 bases short and J 7 bases short, with 18 bases between. Germline V gene sequence: CDR1 MDHEN, CDR2 SYDVKM. In nucleotides, the CDR3 is TGTGCCAGCAGTCTAACTACGACCGTCTGGGAGCAGTACTTC. It codes for CASSLTTTVWEQYF.

CDR3 residues: CASSLGGAARDYGYTF. CDR3 DNA: TGTGCCAGCAGCTTGGGGGGGGCGGCTAGGGACTATGGCTACACCTTC. V usage is TRBV7-2 and J usage is TRBJ1-2, with D maybe TRBD1 (6 bases). V gave up 3 bases and J gave up 3 bases, with 17 bases separating them. Germline V lookup: CDR1 SGHTA, CDR2 FQGNSA. The length of the CDR3 is 16 residues.

The chain employs TRBV20-1 and TRBJ2-5; possibly TRBD2 for D (5 bases). The J call is uncertain, as TRBJ2-7 better fits the DNA end. The V gene's germline CDR1 is DFQATT and CDR2 SNEGSKA (reference sequence). The CDR3 is 13 amino acids. The CDR3 DNA follows: TGCAGTGCCCCGAAGGAGCTAGCTGGCGAGCAGTACTTC. Its protein product is CSAPKELAGEQYF.

J is TRBJ2-7 and V is TRBV28; 7 bases map to TRBD1. The CDR3 length is 17 residues. Germline V gene sequence: CDR1 MDHEN, CDR2 SYDVKM. V lost 6 bases and J lost 2; bases outside the gene matches: 16. The CDR3 is CASSPPGTAQPTYEQYF. CDR3 sequence (DNA): TGTGCCAGCAGCCCCCCCGGGACAGCCCAACCTACCTACGAGCAGTACTTC. Full variable domain (missing parts from reference TRBV28 and TRBJ2-7): DVKVTQSSRYLVKRTGEKVFLECVQDMDHENMFWYRQDPGLGLRLIYFSYDVKMKEKGDIPEGYSVSREKKERFSLILESASTNQTSMYLCASSPPGTAQPTYEQYFGPGTRLTVT.

The chain carries TRBV6-1 and TRBJ2-2; the match to TRBD1 covers 7 bases. The CDR3 covers 15 residues. Germline CDR1 is MNHNS and CDR2 is SASEGT. J lost 6 bases, V lost 6 bases, and 10 bases had no gene match. The CDR3 nucleotides read TGTGCCAGCAGCTACGACAGGGCGGGTGCCGGGGAGCTGTTTTTT. Its protein product is CASSYDRAGAGELFF.

As concerns this clonotype: Compared with germline, one end of the junction differs, possibly owing to a read error. J is TRBJ2-5 and V is TRBV7-7; maybe TRBD2 (5 bases). The germline gives CDR1 SSHAT, CDR2 FNYEAQ (reference sequence). The CDR3 covers 14 residues. The CDR3 spells CASSQNTEEETQYF. DNA of the CDR3: TGTGCTAGCAGTCAAAACACGGAGGAAGAGACCCAGTACTTC.

This clonotype was observed many times. The V call is TRBV18, the J call TRBJ2-1; D gene uncertain. Germline CDR1 and CDR2: KGHSH and LQKENI. The CDR3 totals 11 residues. Trimming cost V 3 bases and J 7 bases, with 4 bases left between them. This CDR3 is CASSPGNEQFF. CDR3 nucleotide sequence: TGTGCCAGCTCACCGGGGAATGAGCAGTTCTTC.

In this sample, this clonotype turned up a few times. The CDR3, as DNA: TGTGCCAGCGGGGTGGCAACGCAACCCAATGAAAAACTGTTTTTT. It specifies CASGVATQPNEKLFF. The chain recombines TRBV25-1 with TRBJ1-4; D gene ambiguous. Germline V lookup: CDR1 MGHDK, CDR2 SYGVNS. CDR3 length: 15 residues. Trimming removed 8 bases from V and 5 bases from J, with 18 bases in between.

This clonotype was observed a few times. This chain connects TRBV18 to TRBJ1-2; TRBD1 matches 8 bases. This CDR3 has 13 residues. J was trimmed by 6 bases and V by 4 bases; bases with no gene match: 4. Per germline, CDR1 KGHSH and CDR2 LQKENI. CDR3 nucleotides: TGTGCCAGCTCACTGGGACAGGTGGATGGCTACACCTTC. Residues: CASSLGQVDGYTF.

The chain joins TRBV27 to TRBJ2-5; 8 bases line up with TRBD1. Germline CDR1 MNHEY, CDR2 SMNVEV (reference sequence). Trimming at V came to 6 bases and at J to 11 bases, leaving 11 bases not matched to a gene. This CDR3 is built from 13 residues. The CDR3 DNA is TGTGCCAGCAGCCCCTCGGACAGGGACGAACAGTACTTC. Translation gives CASSPSDRDEQYF.